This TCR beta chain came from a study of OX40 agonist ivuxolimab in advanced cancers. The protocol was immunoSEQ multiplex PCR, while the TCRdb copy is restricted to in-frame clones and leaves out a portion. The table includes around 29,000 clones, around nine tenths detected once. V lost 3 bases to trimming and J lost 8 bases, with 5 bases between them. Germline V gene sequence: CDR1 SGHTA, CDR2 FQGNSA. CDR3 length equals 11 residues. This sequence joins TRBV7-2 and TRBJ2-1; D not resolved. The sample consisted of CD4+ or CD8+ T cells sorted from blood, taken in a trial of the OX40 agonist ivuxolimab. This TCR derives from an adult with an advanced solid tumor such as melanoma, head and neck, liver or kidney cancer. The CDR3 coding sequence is TGTGCCAGCAGCTTTCTTCATGAGCAGTTCTTC. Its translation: CASSFLHEQFF. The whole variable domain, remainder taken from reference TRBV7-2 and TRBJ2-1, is GAGVSQSPSNKVTEKGKDVELRCDPISGHTALYWYRQSLGQGLEFLIYFQGNSAPDKSGLPSDRFSAERTGGSVSTLTIQRTQQEDSAVYLCASSFLHEQFFGPGTRLTVL.